This T cell receptor (beta chain) originates from a study of blood T cell repertoires in COVID-19. Study background: Samples representing acute and convalescent COVID-19 were sourced from the United States, Italy and Spain.

This clone was seen just once. Other DNA sequences in this sample translate to the same CDR3. As handled by the study authors: Amplification with reference gene primers provided the estimates of nucleated cell counts. Assay: immunoSEQ multiplex PCR; the TCRdb copy retains only in-frame clones and omits some. V and J calls and clone size are given by that table; D and trimming were obtained from the DNA. The data hold approximately 50,000 clones, with less than 80% observed a single time. Germline CDR1 is SGHNT and CDR2 is YENEEA. The CDR3 covers 12 residues. J gave up 5 bases and V 5 bases, and 2 bases lay outside the gene matches.

The chain employs TRBV11-3 and TRBJ1-2, with TRBD1 matching over 7 bases. Source material: peripheral blood. The sequence was collected from a man between 65 and 80 years old with acute or convalescent COVID-19. The CDR3 protein is CASSPGGYGYTF. The CDR3 DNA is TGTGCCAGCAGCCCAGGGGGGTATGGCTACACCTTC.